The next 5 T cell receptor beta chains were all read from a single sample in a study of blood T cell repertoires in COVID-19. This table comes from immunoSEQ multiplex PCR, and its TCRdb copy is limited to in-frame clones, with some not included. The sample contains 130,000 to 150,000 clones, 60% to 80% of which appear only once. Material for sequencing was peripheral blood. These TCRs come from a man aged 50-60 years with active or convalescent COVID-19.

The chain employs TRBV18 and TRBJ2-7, with 7 bases matching TRBD1. The trim removed 2 bases at V and 3 bases at J, leaving 7 bases unmatched. Germline V lookup: CDR1 KGHSH, CDR2 LQKENI. This CDR3 has 15 amino acids. This CDR3 is CASSPRDRVSYEQYF. CDR3 coding DNA: TGTGCCAGCTCACCAAGAGACAGGGTGAGCTACGAGCAGTACTTC.

The CDR3 spells CASSRQGWSNQPQHF. The DNA for the CDR3 is TGTGCCAGCAGCAGACAGGGCTGGAGCAATCAGCCCCAGCATTTT. V gene TRBV7-9 combines with J gene TRBJ1-5; 7 bases fit TRBD1. V was clipped by 5 bases and J by 1 base; unmatched bases: 5. CDR3 size: 15 residues. Germline assignment: CDR1 SEHNR and CDR2 FQNEAQ (reference sequence).

V and J are TRBV29-1 and TRBJ2-7; the D is unclear. Germline lookup yields CDR1 SQVTM and CDR2 ANQGSEA. The ends were cut back, 6 bases at V and 0 bases at J, with 6 bases in the middle. The CDR3 totals 11 residues. Here the CDR3 DNA reads TGCAGCGTCCGGTCCTCCTACGAGCAGTACTTC. Protein product: CSVRSSYEQYF.

This clone was counted ten times or more. V gene TRBV2 combines with J gene TRBJ1-1; TRBD1 matches 8 bases. The CDR3 covers 15 residues. After removal of 6 bases from V and 5 bases from J, the junction contained 11 bases not matched to a gene. CDR1 is SNHLY, CDR2 FYNNEI, per germline. This CDR3 reads CASRATGGVGTEAFF. The CDR3 DNA reads as TGTGCCAGCAGAGCTACAGGGGGAGTCGGTACTGAAGCTTTCTTT. Looking up the rest from reference TRBV2 and TRBJ1-1 gives the full variable domain: EPEVTQTPSHQVTQMGQEVILRCVPISNHLYFYWYRQILGQKVEFLVSFYNNEISEKSEIFDDQFSVERPDGSNFTLKIRSTKLEDSAMYFCASRATGGVGTEAFFGQGTRLTVV.

The V gene is TRBV28, the J gene TRBJ1-2, with TRBD1 identical over 8 bases. Losses at the gene ends were 6 bases for V and 4 bases for J; bases not matched to a gene: 10. Germline lookup yields CDR1 MDHEN and CDR2 SYDVKM. The CDR3 has 15 residues. The CDR3 nucleotides are TGTGCCAGCAGGCCGTGGACAGGGAATAGCTATGGCTACACCTTC. Protein product: CASRPWTGNSYGYTF.